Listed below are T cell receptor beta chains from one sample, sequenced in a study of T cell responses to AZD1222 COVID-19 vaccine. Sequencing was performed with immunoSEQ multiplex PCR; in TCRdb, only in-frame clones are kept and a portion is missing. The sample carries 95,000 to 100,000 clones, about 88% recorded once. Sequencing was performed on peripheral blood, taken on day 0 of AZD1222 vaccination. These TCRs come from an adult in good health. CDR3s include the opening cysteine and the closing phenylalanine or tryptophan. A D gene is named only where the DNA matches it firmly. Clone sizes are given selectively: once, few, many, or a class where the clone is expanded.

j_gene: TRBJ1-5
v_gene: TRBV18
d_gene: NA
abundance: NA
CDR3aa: CASSPGAEKNQPQHF
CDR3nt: TGTGCCAGCTCACCAGGAGCAGAGAAGAATCAGCCCCAGCATTTT

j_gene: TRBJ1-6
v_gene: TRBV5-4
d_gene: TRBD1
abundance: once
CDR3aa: CASSLGGGTGVSPLHF
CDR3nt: TGTGCCAGCAGCTTGGGGGGCGGGACAGGGGTTTCACCCCTCCACTTT

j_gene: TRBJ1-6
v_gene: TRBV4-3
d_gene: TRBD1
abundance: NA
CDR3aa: CASSQDYRTGMNSPLHF
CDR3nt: TGCGCCAGCAGCCAAGATTATCGGACAGGGATGAATTCACCCCTCCACTTT

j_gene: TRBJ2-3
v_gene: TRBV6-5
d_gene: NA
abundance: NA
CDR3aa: CASSIQGITDTQYF
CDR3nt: TGTGCCAGCAGCATTCAGGGAATCACAGATACGCAGTATTTT

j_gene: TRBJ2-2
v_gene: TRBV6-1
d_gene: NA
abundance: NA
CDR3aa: CASSEVRGWNTGELFF
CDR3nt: TGTGCCAGCAGTGAAGTGAGGGGTTGGAACACCGGGGAGCTGTTTTTT

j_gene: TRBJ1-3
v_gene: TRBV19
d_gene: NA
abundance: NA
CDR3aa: CASSDHKGLGSGNTIYF
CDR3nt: TGTGCCAGTAGTGATCACAAAGGACTGGGCTCTGGAAACACCATATATTTT

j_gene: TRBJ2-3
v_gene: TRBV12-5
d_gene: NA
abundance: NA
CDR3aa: CASGLGDTQYF
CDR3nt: TGTGCTAGTGGTTTGGGAGATACGCAGTATTTT

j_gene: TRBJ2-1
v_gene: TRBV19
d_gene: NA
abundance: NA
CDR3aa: CASKRGGFGRQFF
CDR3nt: TGTGCCAGTAAACGGGGAGGCTTCGGCCGGCAGTTCTTC

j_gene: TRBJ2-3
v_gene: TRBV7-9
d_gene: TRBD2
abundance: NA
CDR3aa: CASSLVAGGPSDTQYF
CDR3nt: TGTGCCAGCAGCTTGGTAGCGGGGGGGCCATCAGATACGCAGTATTTT

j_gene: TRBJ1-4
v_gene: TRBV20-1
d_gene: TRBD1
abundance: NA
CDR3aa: CSASDRVGEKLFF
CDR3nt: TGCAGTGCGAGTGACAGGGTAGGGGAAAAACTGTTTTTT

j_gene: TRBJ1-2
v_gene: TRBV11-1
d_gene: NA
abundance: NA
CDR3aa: CASSRLPRRGYTF
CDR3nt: TGTGCCAGCAGCCGACTCCCAAGAAGAGGCTACACCTTC

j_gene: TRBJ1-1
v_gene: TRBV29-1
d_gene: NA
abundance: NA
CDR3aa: CSVVGAGGTEAFF
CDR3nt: TGCAGCGTTGTTGGGGCCGGAGGCACTGAAGCTTTCTTT

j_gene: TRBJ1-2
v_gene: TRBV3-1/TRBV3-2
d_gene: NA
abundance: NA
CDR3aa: CASSQDSWAEANYGYTF
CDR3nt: TGTGCCAGCAGCCAAGATTCTTGGGCAGAGGCTAACTATGGCTACACCTTC

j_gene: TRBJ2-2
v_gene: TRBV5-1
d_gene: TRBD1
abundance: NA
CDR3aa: CASSSIRQGLGTGELFF
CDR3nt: TGCGCCAGCAGCTCGATACGACAGGGATTAGGTACCGGGGAGCTGTTTTTT

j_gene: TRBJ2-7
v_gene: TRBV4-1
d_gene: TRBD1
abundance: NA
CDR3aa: CASSQVYPRTGYEQYF
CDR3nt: TGCGCCAGCAGCCAAGTATATCCCCGGACAGGCTACGAGCAGTACTTC

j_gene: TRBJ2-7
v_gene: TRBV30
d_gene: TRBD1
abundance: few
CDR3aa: CAWRQGASSHGQYF
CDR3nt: TGTGCCTGGAGGCAGGGGGCATCTAGTCATGGGCAGTACTTC

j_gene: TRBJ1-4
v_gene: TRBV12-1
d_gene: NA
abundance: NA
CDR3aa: CASSLNLNEKLFF
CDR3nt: TGTGCCAGCAGCCTAAACCTTAATGAAAAACTGTTTTTT

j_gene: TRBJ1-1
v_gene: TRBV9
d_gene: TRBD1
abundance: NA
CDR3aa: CASSQGAFNTEAFF
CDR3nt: TGTGCCAGCAGTCAGGGGGCGTTTAACACTGAAGCTTTCTTT

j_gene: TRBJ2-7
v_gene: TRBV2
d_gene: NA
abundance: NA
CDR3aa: CASSVNRLTYEQYF
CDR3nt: TGTGCCAGCAGTGTGAACAGGCTGACCTACGAGCAGTACTTC

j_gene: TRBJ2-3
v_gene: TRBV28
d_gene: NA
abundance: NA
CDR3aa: CASSGVGSSTDTQYF
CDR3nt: TGTGCCAGCAGTGGGGTGGGGAGCTCCACAGATACGCAGTATTTT

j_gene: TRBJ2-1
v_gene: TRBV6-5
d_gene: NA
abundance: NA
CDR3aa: CASSLLGDNEQFF
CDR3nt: TGTGCCAGCAGTCTCTTAGGAGATAATGAGCAGTTCTTC

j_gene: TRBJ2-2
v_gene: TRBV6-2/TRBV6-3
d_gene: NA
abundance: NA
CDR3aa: CASSPAGGGGELFF
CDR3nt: TGTGCCAGCAGCCCGGCCGGAGGAGGCGGGGAGCTGTTTTTT

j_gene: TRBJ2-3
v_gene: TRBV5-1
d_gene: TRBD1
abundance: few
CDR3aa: CASSPSGQGTDTQYF
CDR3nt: TGCGCCAGCAGCCCTTCCGGACAGGGCACAGATACGCAGTATTTT

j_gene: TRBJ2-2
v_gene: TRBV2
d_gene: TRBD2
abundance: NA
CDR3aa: CASVGGAGTGELFF
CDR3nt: TGTGCCAGCGTGGGAGGGGCAGGCACCGGGGAGCTGTTTTTT

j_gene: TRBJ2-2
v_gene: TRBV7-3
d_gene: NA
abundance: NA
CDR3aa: CASSLQKNTGELFF
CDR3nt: TGTGCCAGCAGCTTACAGAAGAACACCGGGGAGCTGTTTTTT

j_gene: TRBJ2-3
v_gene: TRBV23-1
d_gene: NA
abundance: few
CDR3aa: CASSQSADFSTDTQYF
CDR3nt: TGCGCCAGCAGTCAATCCGCCGATTTTAGCACAGATACGCAGTATTTT

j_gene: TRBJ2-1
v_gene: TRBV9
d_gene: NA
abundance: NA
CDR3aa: CASSVAGGSGTYNEQFF
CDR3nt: TGTGCCAGCAGCGTAGCGGGGGGCTCGGGAACCTACAATGAGCAGTTCTTC